These 12 T cell receptor beta chains share one sample of origin, sequenced in a study of post-analysis software for immune sequencing data. Which antigens these TCRs recognize remains unknown. Tagging with unique molecular identifiers was a feature of the TCR beta cDNA libraries. TCRdb ran MiXCR on the PCR reads and lists one entry per CDR3 protein. The top ten clones hold roughly 12% of a sample with roughly 670,000 distinct CDR3 sequences, 55% to 60% of them seen once. The study's findings and limits: Patients carried five TRBV segments more frequently than controls did, and TRBV5-6, TRBV5-1 and TRBV20-1 were among them.

The sequenced material came from blood. All receptors come from a girl aged 2 to 10 with multiple sclerosis.

The chain couples TRBV18 to TRBJ1-2; TRBD1 aligns across 7 bases. Trimming took 6 bases from V and 8 from J; bases not matched to a gene: 9. This CDR3 comprises 13 residues. The germline V gene encodes CDR1 KGHSH and CDR2 LQKENI. The CDR3 spells CASSEQGREGYTF. CDR3 nucleotide sequence: TGTGCCAGCTCGGAACAGGGGAGGGAAGGCTACACCTTC.

The CDR3 DNA reads as TGTGCCAGCAGCCCCCAGACCGTTTACAATGAGCAGTTCTTC. Its protein is CASSPQTVYNEQFF. The V call is TRBV6-6, the J call TRBJ2-1; D not resolved. The CDR3 is 14 amino acids. V lost 6 bases, J lost 4 bases, and 13 bases lay in between. CDR1 and CDR2 (germline): MNHNY, SVGAGI (reference sequence).

The chain carries TRBV3-1 and TRBJ2-3, with 8 bases matching TRBD2. The CDR3 consists of 14 residues. Germline assignment: CDR1 LGHDT and CDR2 YNNKEL (reference sequence). The V and J ends lost 4 bases and 6 bases, in that order; junction bases with no gene match: 6. The CDR3 is CASSRSGGSDTQYF. The DNA of the CDR3 is TGTGCCAGCAGCCGGTCGGGGGGGAGTGATACGCAGTATTTT.

This sequence joins TRBV7-9 and TRBJ2-3; D is perhaps TRBD1 (7 bases). The CDR3 length is 15 residues. The V gene lost 7 bases and the J gene lost 5 bases, with 19 bases spanning the gap. The germline V gene encodes CDR1 SEHNR and CDR2 FQNEAQ (reference sequence). In DNA, the CDR3 is TGTGCCAGCACCTCGAGCAGGGGGGCTCGAGATACGCAGTATTTT. This sequence encodes CASTSSRGARDTQYF. Variable domain in full (rest from reference TRBV7-9 and TRBJ2-3): DTGVSQNPRHKITKRGQNVTFRCDPISEHNRLYWYRQTLGQGPEFLTYFQNEAQLEKSRLLSDRFSAERPKGSFSTLEIQRTEQGDSAMYLCASTSSRGARDTQYFGPGTRLTVL.

This clonotype occurred a few times. The rearrangement links TRBV6-2 or TRBV6-3 to TRBJ2-1, with 7 bases identical to TRBD1. CDR3 length: 18 amino acids. Looked up from germline, CDR1 is MNHEY and CDR2 is SVGEGT. V gave up 2 bases and J gave up 1 base; unmatched junction bases: 11. CDR3 bases: TGTGCCAGCAGTTACCCTACGACAGGGAAGAGGTCCTACAATGAGCAGTTCTTC. This codes for CASSYPTTGKRSYNEQFF.

The chain recombines TRBV29-1 with TRBJ1-2; D perhaps matches TRBD1 (6 bases). This CDR3 comprises 14 residues. From germline, CDR1 is SQVTM and CDR2 ANQGSEA. Trimming pared 5 bases from V and 4 bases from J, leaving 17 bases between. CDR3 protein: CSVSEGGTVYGYTF. The CDR3 DNA reads TGCAGCGTTTCTGAAGGGGGAACTGTCTATGGCTACACCTTC.

This sequence joins TRBV10-3 and TRBJ2-3, with TRBD2 identical over 7 bases. This CDR3 has 13 residues. Germline CDR1 reads ENHRY; CDR2 reads SYGVKD. The junction had 2 bases not matched to a gene; V was cut back by 2 bases and J by 6 bases. The CDR3 loop is CAISEAGDDTQYF. As DNA, the CDR3 is TGTGCCATCAGTGAGGCGGGAGACGATACGCAGTATTTT.

There are a few counts of this clonotype. The V and J genes are TRBV29-1 and TRBJ2-1, with D unclear. The CDR3 is made up of 12 amino acids. Germline lookup yields CDR1 SQVTM and CDR2 ANQGSEA. Trimming removed 6 bases from V and 5 bases from J, with 11 bases in between. The CDR3 nucleotides read TGCAGCGTCGCCCTCACAAACAATGAGCAGTTCTTC. It encodes CSVALTNNEQFF.

Note on this clonotype: A junction boundary mismatches the germline segment, possibly from a read error. The chain has TRBV7-9 and TRBJ2-3, with 8 bases fitting TRBD1. Per the germline V gene, CDR1 is SEHNR and CDR2 is FQNEAQ (reference sequence). This CDR3 has 14 amino acids. As DNA, the CDR3 is TGTACCAGCAGCCCAACCCAGGGGGCTGATACGCAGTATTTT. It is translated as CTSSPTQGADTQYF.

V gene TRBV6-1 combines with J gene TRBJ2-5, with D possibly called TRBD1 or TRBD2 (5 bases each). The CDR3 totals 17 residues. In germline, CDR1 is MNHNS, CDR2 SASEGT. V was pared by 5 bases and J by 0 bases, with 19 bases between. The CDR3 DNA is TGTGCCAGCAGTACGTATTCGGGACCTCCGTACCAAGAGACCCAGTACTTC. This encodes CASSTYSGPPYQETQYF.

The rearrangement links TRBV18 to TRBJ2-1; D possibly corresponds to TRBD1 (5 bases). The CDR3 is made up of 16 amino acids. Germline V gives CDR1 KGHSH, CDR2 LQKENI. The ends were cut back, 6 bases at V and 2 bases at J, with 17 bases in the middle. CDR3 nucleotides: TGTGCCAGCTCTCGAGACAGCCTCTCTACCTACAATGAGCAGTTCTTC. This translates into CASSRDSLSTYNEQFF.

This clonotype was recorded a few times. The V gene is TRBV10-3, the J gene TRBJ1-2, with 7 bases fitting TRBD1. Per germline, CDR1 ENHRY and CDR2 SYGVKD. Trimming at V came to 0 bases and at J to 7 bases, leaving 8 bases not matched to a gene. The CDR3 is 15 amino acids. For the CDR3, the DNA is TGTGCCATCAGTGAGTCGCCAGGGGGTAAAGGTGGCTACACCTTC. Translating gives CAISESPGGKGGYTF.